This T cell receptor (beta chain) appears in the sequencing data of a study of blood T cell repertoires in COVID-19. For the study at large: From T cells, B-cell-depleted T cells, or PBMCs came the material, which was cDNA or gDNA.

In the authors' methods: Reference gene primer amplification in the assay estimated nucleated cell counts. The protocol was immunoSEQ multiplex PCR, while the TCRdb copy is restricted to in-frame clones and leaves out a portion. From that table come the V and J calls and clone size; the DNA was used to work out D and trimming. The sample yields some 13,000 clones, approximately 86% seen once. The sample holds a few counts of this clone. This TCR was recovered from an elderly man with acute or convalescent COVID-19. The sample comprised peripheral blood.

DNA of the CDR3: TGTGCCAGTAGTATAGAGGGACATACTGGGGTCCAGCCCCAGCATTTT. It encodes CASSIEGHTGVQPQHF. The rearrangement joins TRBV19 to TRBJ1-5, with D maybe TRBD1 (6 bases). CDR1 is LNHDA and CDR2 is SQIVND in the germline V gene (reference sequence). Trimming removed 0 bases at V and 7 bases at J, with 16 bases between. The CDR3 length is 16 residues.